This T cell receptor (beta chain) was profiled in a study of T cells after yellow fever vaccination (dated 2019 in TCRdb). As for the study more broadly: The SMART-Seq v4 Ultra Low Input RNA kit was used to prepare libraries from fractions with low cell numbers. To follow T-cell clones before and after primary and booster YFV17D yellow fever vaccination, bulk TCR alpha and beta repertoires were sequenced over time. The cohort comprised two healthy male donors, one aged 18 to 29 and one aged 30 to 40 years. Blood was collected at multiple timepoints before and after primary and secondary immunization, and bulk PBMC replicates and cell subsets were isolated. On the study overall, not on this receptor specifically: A small share of clonotypes occurred in both CD4 and CD8 compartments, likely arising from convergent recombination. Compared with the primary T-cell response, the secondary T-cell response was weaker but faster, peaking on day 5 rather than day 15. Most clones expanded after primary vaccination (around 96% of CD4 and around 88% of CD8) were re-detected after the booster, suggesting that broad memory maintenance occurred. FACS-sorted repertoires could contain abundant contaminating clonotypes from the bulk population, so computational filtering was required. Because the study included only two donors, the extent to which the findings can be generalized is limited.

CDR1 and CDR2 are drawn from the germline V gene (reference sequence): LNHNV, YYDKDF. There are 21 amino acids in the CDR3, from cysteine to phenylalanine inclusive. The CDR3 DNA has 63 bases and is translated from base 1. Germline trimming: 2 bases from V, 0 bases from J; junction bases outside gene matches: 20. What the treatment or condition label conveys for this sample: live attenuated yellow fever vaccine strain. At each blood-draw timepoint, two biological replicates of bulk PBMCs were collected. PBMCs were isolated from peripheral blood using a standard Ficoll-Paque protocol. TriZol was used to extract RNA from bulk PBMCs, from CD4 and CD8 fractions, and from dextramer-positive and dextramer-negative fractions. Synthesis of TCR cDNA relied on 5'RACE template switching, a step that introduced a universal primer site along with unique molecular identifiers. Priming for cDNA synthesis came from both the TCR alpha and TCR beta constant segments. Library amplification used two PCR steps, and the second PCR step added sample barcodes and sequencing adapters. Sequencing of the libraries was done on either Illumina HiSeq 2500 (2x100 bp) or NovaSeq (2x150 bp). The paper's processing steps were these. Demultiplexing of reads and collapsing into UMI consensus sequences were performed with MIGEC, and V(D)J alignment was carried out with MiXCR. Vaccine-responding clonotypes were defined with edgeR using replicate PBMC samples, requiring FDR below 0.01 and a log2 fold change above 5 up to day 15. CD4 or CD8 identity was assigned to each bulk clonotype according to whether the clonotype was present at higher abundance in the sequenced CD4 repertoire or the sequenced CD8 repertoire. TCRdb ran its own pipeline on the public reads, namely fastp trimming at Q25 and MiXCR clone calling, and kept in-frame beta chains. Every CDR3 protein is listed once, alongside the most common genes and DNA of its rows. The authors' filters were not applied to this entry. This sample gives about 320,000 distinct CDR3 sequences in total; 6.5% to 8.5% of them show up just once. The leading ten clones occupy roughly a sixth of the sample.

This clonotype occurred a few times. What this receptor recognizes is not known. No per-base quality is available; no much larger clone lies one base away. The V and J segments used are TRBV15 and TRBJ1-1; the central 8 bases match TRBD1. This sample comprised PBMCs, obtained roughly seven weeks after the first yellow fever vaccination. The clonotype was recovered from a man between 18 and 35 years old who received the YFV17D yellow fever vaccine. CDR3 protein: CATSRRPKGQGVGGMNTEAFF. The bases are TGTGCCACCAGCAGAAGACCGAAAGGACAGGGCGTGGGGGGCATGAACACTGAAGCTTTCTTT. Full variable domain (CDR3 extended with the reference TRBV15 and TRBJ1-1 proteins): DAMVIQNPRYQVTQFGKPVTLSCSQTLNHNVMYWYQQKSSQAPKLLFHYYDKDFNNEADTPDNFQSRRPNTSFCFLDIRSPGLGDTAMYLCATSRRPKGQGVGGMNTEAFFGQGTRLTVV.